The T cell receptor beta chain under discussion was sequenced for a study of blood T cell repertoires in COVID-19. On the study more broadly: Acute and convalescent COVID-19 samples came from the United States, Italy and Spain. Nucleic acid was either cDNA or gDNA, and it came from T cells, B-cell-depleted T cells, or PBMCs.

Trimming pared 3 bases from V and 3 bases from J, leaving 12 bases between. CDR1 SGHRS and CDR2 YFSETQ come from the germline V gene. The CDR3 is 15 amino acids. Per the original data handling: Reference gene primer amplification in the assay estimated nucleated cell counts. Libraries were prepared by immunoSEQ multiplex PCR; TCRdb keeps only in-frame clonotypes and omits some of them. For V, J and clone size, that table is used; D and trimming come from the DNA. The data contain around 130,000 clones, 90% of them singletons. The rearrangement uses TRBV5-1 and TRBJ2-2; D possibly corresponds to TRBD1 (6 bases). The source material was peripheral blood. The receptor was isolated from a man aged 50-59 years with active COVID-19. The CDR3 sequence is CASSYRTDDTGELFF. The CDR3 nucleotides read TGCGCCAGCAGCTACAGGACAGATGACACCGGGGAGCTGTTTTTT. Full variable domain (outside the CDR3, taken from reference TRBV5-1 and TRBJ2-2): KAGVTQTPRYLIKTRGQQVTLSCSPISGHRSVSWYQQTPGQGLQFLFEYFSETQRNKGNFPGRFSGRQFSNSRSEMNVSTLELGDSALYLCASSYRTDDTGELFFGEGSRLTVL.